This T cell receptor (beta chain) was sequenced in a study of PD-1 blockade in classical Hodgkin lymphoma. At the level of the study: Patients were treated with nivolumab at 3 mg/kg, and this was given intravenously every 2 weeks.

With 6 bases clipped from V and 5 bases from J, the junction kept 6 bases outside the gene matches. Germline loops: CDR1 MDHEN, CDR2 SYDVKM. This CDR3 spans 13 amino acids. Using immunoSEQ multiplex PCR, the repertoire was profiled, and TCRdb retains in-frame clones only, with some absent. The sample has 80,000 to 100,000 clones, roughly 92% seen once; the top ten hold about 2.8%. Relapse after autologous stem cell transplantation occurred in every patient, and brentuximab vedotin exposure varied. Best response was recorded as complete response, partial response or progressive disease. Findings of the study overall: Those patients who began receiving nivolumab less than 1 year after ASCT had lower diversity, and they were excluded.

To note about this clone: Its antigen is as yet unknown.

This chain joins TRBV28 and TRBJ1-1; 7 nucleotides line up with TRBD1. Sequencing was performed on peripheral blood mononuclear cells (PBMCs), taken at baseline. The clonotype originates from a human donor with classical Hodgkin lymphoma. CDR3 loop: CASRADRVTEAFF. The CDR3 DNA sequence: TGTGCCAGCAGAGCAGACAGGGTAACTGAAGCTTTCTTT.